This T cell receptor beta chain originates from a study of control samples from healthy donors and cancer patients. TCRdb keeps only in-frame clones here, not all; method: immunoSEQ multiplex PCR. There are tens of thousands of clones in the sample; over 75% occur only once, and 4.5% to 7% lies in the top ten. Trimming removed 1 base from V and 0 bases from J, with 9 bases in between. Germline assignment: CDR1 SEHNR and CDR2 FQNEAQ (reference sequence). The CDR3 sequence is 15 residues long. Material: blood. The sequence derives from a man between 40 and 49 years old in good health. V usage is TRBV7-9 and J usage is TRBJ1-1, with D tentatively TRBD1 (5 bases). CDR3 nucleotides: TGTGCCAGCAGCTTAGTAGGGGCCATGAACACTGAAGCTTTCTTT. This encodes CASSLVGAMNTEAFF. Full variable domain (remainder filled in from reference TRBV7-9 and TRBJ1-1): DTGVSQNPRHKITKRGQNVTFRCDPISEHNRLYWYRQTLGQGPEFLTYFQNEAQLEKSRLLSDRFSAERPKGSFSTLEIQRTEQGDSAMYLCASSLVGAMNTEAFFGQGTRLTVV.